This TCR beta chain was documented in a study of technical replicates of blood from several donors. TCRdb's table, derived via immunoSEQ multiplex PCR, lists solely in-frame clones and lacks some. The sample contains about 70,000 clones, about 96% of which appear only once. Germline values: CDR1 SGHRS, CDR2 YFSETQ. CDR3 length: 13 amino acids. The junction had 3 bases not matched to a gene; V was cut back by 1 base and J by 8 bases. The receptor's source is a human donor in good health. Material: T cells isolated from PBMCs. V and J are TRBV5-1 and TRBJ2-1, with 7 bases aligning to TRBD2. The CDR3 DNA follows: TGCGCCAGCAGCTTGACTAGCGTGTATGAGCAGTTCTTC. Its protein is CASSLTSVYEQFF. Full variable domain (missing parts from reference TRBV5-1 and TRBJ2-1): KAGVTQTPRYLIKTRGQQVTLSCSPISGHRSVSWYQQTPGQGLQFLFEYFSETQRNKGNFPGRFSGRQFSNSRSEMNVSTLELGDSALYLCASSLTSVYEQFFGPGTRLTVL.